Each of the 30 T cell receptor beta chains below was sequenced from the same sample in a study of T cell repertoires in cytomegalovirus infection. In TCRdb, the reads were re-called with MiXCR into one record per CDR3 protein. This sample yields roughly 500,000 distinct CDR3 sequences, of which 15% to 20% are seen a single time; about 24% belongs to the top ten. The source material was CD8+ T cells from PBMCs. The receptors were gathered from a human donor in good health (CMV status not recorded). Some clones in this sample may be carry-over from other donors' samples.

The DNA for the CDR3 is TGTGCCAGCACTTTGGGGGGGCCCGCCTACGAGCAGTACTTC. Residues: CASTLGGPAYEQYF. The J gene is TRBJ2-7, the V gene TRBV11-1; a weak D match, TRBD2 (7 bases). The V gene's germline CDR1 is SGHAT and CDR2 FQDESV (reference sequence). V was shortened by 7 bases and J by 2 bases, with 15 bases between the two germline ends. The CDR3 loop spans 14 amino acids.

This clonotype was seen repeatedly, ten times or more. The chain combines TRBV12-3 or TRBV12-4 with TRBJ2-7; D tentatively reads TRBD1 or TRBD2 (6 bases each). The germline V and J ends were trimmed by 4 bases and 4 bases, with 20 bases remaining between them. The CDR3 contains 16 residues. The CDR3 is CASSWSGARGIYEQYF. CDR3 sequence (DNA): TGTGCCAGCAGTTGGTCGGGGGCGCGGGGAATATACGAGCAGTACTTC.

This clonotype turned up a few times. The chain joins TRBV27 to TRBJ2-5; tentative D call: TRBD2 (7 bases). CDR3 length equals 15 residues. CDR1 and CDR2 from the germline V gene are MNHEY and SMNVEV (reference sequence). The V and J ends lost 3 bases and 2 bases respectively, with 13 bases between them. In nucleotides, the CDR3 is TGTGCCAGCAGTTTCCTGGGGGGGCTGCAAGAGACCCAGTACTTC. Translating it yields CASSFLGGLQETQYF.

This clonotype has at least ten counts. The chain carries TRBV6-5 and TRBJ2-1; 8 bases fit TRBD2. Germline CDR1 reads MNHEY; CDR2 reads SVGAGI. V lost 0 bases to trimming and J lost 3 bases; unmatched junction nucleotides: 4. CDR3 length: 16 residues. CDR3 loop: CASSYSRLASYNEQFF. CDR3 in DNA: TGTGCCAGCAGTTACTCGAGACTAGCGAGCTACAATGAGCAGTTCTTC.

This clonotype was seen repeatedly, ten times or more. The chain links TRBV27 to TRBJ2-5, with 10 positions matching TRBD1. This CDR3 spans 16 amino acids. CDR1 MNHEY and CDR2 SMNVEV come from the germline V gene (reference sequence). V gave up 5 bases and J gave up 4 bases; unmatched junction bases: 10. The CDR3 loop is CASSPRQGAVAETQYF. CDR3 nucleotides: TGTGCCAGCAGTCCCCGACAGGGGGCAGTAGCAGAGACCCAGTACTTC.

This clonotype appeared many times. The CDR3 spells CASTEGVYNSPLHF. The CDR3 coding sequence is TGTGCCAGCACCGAGGGGGTCTATAATTCACCCCTCCACTTT. V is TRBV12-3 or TRBV12-4 and J is TRBJ1-6, with TRBD1 as a possible D gene (6 bases). There are 14 residues in the CDR3. V lost 7 bases and J 3 bases, leaving 10 bases between the germline ends.

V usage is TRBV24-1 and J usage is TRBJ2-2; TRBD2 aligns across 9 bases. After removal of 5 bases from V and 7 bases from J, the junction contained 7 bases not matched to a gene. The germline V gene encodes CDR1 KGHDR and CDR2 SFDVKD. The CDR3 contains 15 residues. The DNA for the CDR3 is TGTGCCACCAGTGCGCTAGCGGGGACCGGCGGGGAGCTGTTTTTT. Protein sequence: CATSALAGTGGELFF.

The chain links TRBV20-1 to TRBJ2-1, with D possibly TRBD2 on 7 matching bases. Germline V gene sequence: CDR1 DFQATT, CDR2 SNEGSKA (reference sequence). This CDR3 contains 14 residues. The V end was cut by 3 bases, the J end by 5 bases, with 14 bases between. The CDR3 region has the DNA TGCAGTGCTAGGCTGCGGCGGGGGCACAATGAGCAGTTCTTC. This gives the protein CSARLRRGHNEQFF.

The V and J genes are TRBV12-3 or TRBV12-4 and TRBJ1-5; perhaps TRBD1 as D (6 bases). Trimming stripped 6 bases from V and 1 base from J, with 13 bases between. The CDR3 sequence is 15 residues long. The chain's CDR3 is CASSPRGTSNQPQHF. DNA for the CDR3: TGTGCCAGCAGCCCCAGGGGCACGAGCAATCAGCCCCAGCATTTT.

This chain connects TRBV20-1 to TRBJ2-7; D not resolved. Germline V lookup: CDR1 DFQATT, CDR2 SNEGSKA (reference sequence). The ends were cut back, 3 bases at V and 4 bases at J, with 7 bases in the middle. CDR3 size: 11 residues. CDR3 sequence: CSARWRYEQYF. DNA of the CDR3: TGCAGTGCTAGGTGGAGATACGAGCAGTACTTC.

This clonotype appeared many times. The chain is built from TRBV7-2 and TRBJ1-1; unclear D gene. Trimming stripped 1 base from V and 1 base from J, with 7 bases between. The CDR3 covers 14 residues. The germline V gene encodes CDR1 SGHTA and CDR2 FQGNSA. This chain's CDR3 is CASSLVEGNTEAFF. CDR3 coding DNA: TGTGCCAGCAGCTTAGTCGAGGGGAACACTGAAGCTTTCTTT.

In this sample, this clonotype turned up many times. The CDR3 region has the DNA TGTGCCAGCAGTTTACTAGGGGGAGGGACCCAGTACTTC. Protein: CASSLLGGGTQYF. V usage is TRBV28 and J usage is TRBJ2-5; D may match TRBD1 or TRBD2 (6 bases each). This CDR3 has 13 residues. Germline CDR1 is MDHEN and CDR2 is SYDVKM. Trimming left V 2 bases short and J 7 bases short, with 11 bases between.

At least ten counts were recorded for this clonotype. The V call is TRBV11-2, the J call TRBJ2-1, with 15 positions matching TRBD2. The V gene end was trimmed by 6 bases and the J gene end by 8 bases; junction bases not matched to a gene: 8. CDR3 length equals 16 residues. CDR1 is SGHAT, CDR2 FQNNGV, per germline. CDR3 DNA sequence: TGTGCCAGCAGATCCGGACTAGCGGGGGGGGATTATGAGCAGTTCTTC. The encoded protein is CASRSGLAGGDYEQFF. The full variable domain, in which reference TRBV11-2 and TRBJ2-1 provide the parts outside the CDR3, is EAGVAQSPRYKIIEKRQSVAFWCNPISGHATLYWYQQILGQGPKLLIQFQNNGVVDDSQLPKDRFSAERLKGVDSTLKIQPAKLEDSAVYLCASRSGLAGGDYEQFFGPGTRLTVL.

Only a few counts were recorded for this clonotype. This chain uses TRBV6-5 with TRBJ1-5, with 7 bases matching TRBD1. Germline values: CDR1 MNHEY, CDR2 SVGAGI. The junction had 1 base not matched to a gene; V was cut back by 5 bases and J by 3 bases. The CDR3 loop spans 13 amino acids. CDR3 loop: CASSQGVNQPQHF. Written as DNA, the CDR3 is TGTGCCAGCAGTCAGGGGGTCAATCAGCCCCAGCATTTT.

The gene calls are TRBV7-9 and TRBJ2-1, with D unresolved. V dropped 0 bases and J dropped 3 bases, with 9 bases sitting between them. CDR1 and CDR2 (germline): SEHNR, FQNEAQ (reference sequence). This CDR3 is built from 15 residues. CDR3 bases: TGTGCCAGCAGCTTAGCGGGATACCTCTACAATGAGCAGTTCTTC. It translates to CASSLAGYLYNEQFF.

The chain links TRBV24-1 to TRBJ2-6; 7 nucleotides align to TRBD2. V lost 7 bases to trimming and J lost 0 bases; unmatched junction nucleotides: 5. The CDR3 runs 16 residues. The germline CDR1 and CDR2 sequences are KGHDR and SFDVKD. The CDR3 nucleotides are TGTGCCACCAGCCCGGGGAGGGGCTCTGGGGCCAACGTCCTGACTTTC. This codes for CATSPGRGSGANVLTF.

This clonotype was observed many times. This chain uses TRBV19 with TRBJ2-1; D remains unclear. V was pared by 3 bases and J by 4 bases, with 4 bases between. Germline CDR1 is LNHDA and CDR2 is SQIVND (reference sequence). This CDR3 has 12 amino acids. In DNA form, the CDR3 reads TGTGCCAGTAGTATGGGGTACAATGAGCAGTTCTTC. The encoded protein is CASSMGYNEQFF.

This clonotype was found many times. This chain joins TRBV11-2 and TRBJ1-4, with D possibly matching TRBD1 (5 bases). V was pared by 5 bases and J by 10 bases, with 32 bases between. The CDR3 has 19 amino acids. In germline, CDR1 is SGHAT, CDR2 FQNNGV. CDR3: CASSPNPRDRRDHVGKLFF. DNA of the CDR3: TGTGCCAGCAGCCCAAACCCTCGGGACCGGCGAGATCACGTGGGAAAACTGTTTTTT.

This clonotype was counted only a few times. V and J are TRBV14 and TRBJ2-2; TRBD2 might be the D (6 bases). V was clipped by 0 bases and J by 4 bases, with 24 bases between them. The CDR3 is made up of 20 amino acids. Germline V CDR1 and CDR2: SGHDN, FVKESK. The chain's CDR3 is CASSQDVYKAGLTFTGELFF. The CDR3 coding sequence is TGTGCCAGCAGCCAAGATGTTTATAAGGCGGGATTAACCTTCACCGGGGAGCTGTTTTTT.

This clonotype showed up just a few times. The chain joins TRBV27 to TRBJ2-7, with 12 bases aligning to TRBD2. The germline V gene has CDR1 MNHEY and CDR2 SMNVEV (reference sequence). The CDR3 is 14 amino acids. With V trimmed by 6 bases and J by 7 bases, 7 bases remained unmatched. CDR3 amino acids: CASRLTSGRTEQYF. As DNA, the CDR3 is TGTGCCAGCAGGTTAACTAGCGGGAGGACTGAGCAGTACTTC.

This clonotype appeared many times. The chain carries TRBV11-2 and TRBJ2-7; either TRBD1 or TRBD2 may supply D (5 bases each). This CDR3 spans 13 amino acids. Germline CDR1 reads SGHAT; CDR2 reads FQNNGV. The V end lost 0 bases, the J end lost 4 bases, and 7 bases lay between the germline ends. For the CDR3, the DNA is TGTGCCAGCAGCTTAGATGAGGGGTACGAGCAGTACTTC. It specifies CASSLDEGYEQYF.

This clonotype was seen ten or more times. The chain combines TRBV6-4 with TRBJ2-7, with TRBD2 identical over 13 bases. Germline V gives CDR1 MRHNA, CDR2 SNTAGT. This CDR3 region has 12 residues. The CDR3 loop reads CALGLAGDEQYF. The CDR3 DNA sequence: TGTGCACTAGGACTAGCGGGAGACGAGCAGTACTTC.

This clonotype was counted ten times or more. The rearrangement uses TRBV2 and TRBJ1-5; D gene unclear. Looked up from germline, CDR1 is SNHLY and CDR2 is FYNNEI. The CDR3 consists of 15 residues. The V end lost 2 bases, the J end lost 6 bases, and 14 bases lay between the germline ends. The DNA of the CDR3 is TGTGCCAGCAGTGAATATCGACGGAATCTTCAGCCCCAGCATTTT. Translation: CASSEYRRNLQPQHF.

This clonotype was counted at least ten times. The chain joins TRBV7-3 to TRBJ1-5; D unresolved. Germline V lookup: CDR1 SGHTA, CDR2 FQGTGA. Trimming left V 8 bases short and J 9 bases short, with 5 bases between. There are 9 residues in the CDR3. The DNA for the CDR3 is TGTGCCAGCCGTCCGCCCCAGCATTTT. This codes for CASRPPQHF.

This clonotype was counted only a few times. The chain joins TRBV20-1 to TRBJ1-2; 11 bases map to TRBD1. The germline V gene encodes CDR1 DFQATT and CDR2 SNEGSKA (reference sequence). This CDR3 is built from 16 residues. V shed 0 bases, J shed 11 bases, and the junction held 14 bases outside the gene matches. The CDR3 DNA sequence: TGCAGTGCTAGAGATTTTGGGGACAGGGGGAATAGAAGGTACACCTTC. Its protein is CSARDFGDRGNRRYTF.

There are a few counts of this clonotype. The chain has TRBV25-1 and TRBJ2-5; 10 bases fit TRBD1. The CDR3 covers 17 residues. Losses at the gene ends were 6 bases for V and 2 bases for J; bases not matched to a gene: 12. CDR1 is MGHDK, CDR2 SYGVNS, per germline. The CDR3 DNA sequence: TGTGCCAGCAGCCTCTATGTAGGGGACAGGGGACAAGAGACCCAGTACTTC. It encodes CASSLYVGDRGQETQYF.

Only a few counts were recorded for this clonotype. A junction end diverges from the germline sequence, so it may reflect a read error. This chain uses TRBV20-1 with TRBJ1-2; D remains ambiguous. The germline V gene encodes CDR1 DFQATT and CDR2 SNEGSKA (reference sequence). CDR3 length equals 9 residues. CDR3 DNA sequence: TGCAGTGCTAGTGTCAGCACATACTTC. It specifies CSASVSTYF.

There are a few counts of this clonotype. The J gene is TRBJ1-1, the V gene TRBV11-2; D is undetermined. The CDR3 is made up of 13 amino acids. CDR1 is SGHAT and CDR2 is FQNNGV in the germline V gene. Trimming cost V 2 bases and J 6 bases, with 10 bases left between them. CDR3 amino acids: CASSLTIFAEAFF. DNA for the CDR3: TGTGCCAGCAGCTTAACGATTTTCGCTGAAGCTTTCTTT.

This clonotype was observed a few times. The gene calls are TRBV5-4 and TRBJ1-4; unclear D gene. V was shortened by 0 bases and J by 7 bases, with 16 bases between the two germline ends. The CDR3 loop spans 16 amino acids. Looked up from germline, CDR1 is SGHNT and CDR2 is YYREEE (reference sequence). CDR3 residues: CASSLDAGSIGEKLFF. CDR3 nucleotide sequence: TGTGCCAGCAGCTTGGACGCGGGGTCGATCGGTGAAAAACTGTTTTTT.

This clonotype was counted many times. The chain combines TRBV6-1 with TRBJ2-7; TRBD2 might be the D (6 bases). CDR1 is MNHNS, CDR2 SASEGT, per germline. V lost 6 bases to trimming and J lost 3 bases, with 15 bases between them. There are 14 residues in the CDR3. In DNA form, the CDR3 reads TGTGCCAGCAGGCCAAAGGGACTCGTCTACGAGCAGTACTTC. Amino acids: CASRPKGLVYEQYF.